This T cell receptor beta chain was obtained from a study of shared T cell receptors in the human thymus. V dropped 2 bases and J dropped 2; count of bases not matched to a gene: 13. The CDR3 consists of 18 residues. Germline V lookup: CDR1 SEHNR, CDR2 FQNEAQ (reference sequence). Sequencing was performed with immunoSEQ multiplex PCR; in TCRdb, only in-frame clones are kept and a portion is missing. The sample yields 640,000 or so clones, around 87% seen once. A further study also used this sample, focusing on human thymus T cells. That source notes: Resections from corrective heart surgery supplied the thymus tissue. Thymic and blood repertoires appeared to show biased V and J gene usage. In unrelated individuals, thymic repertoires overlapped highly, according to related research.

This sequence joins TRBV7-9 and TRBJ2-3; 7 nucleotides line up with TRBD1. This TCR was recovered from a boy younger than two with a congenital heart defect. Sequencing used thymocytes. The CDR3 region is CASSLMSLGGPVTDTQYF. The DNA for the CDR3 is TGTGCCAGCAGCTTAATGAGTTTAGGGGGCCCTGTCACAGATACGCAGTATTTT.